A selection of T cell receptor beta chains follows, all from one sample in a study of human T cells and chemical hapten exposure. TCRdb ran MiXCR on the RACE reads and lists one entry per CDR3 protein. The sample lists approximately 370,000 distinct CDR3 sequences; around 5.5% were seen once. Sequencing used whole blood, obtained in connection with sensitization to the hapten diphenylcyclopropenone (DPC). These receptors were collected from a woman in her late teens or twenties with alopecia areata. Some clones in this sample may be carry-over from other donors' samples. The CDR3 runs from the conserved cysteine through the conserved F or W. The order of the fields is clone size, V gene, J gene, D gene, CDR3 length, CDR3 DNA, CDR3 protein. A D gene is named only where the DNA matches it firmly. The listing skips clone size in some rows; elsewhere it reads once, few, many or a size class.

>many|TRBV6-5|TRBJ1-4|-|15
TGTGCCAGCAGTTACTCCGGCCGACCTAATGAAAAACTGTTTTTT
CASSYSGRPNEKLFF
>many|TRBV10-2|TRBJ2-2|-|14
TGCGCCAGCAACACACAGGGAACGGACGGGGAGCTGTTTTTT
CASNTQGTDGELFF
>-|TRBV2|TRBJ2-3|TRBD2|16
TGTGCCAGCAGTGATAACCAACTAGCGGGCACAGATACGCAGTATTTT
CASSDNQLAGTDTQYF
>many|TRBV5-1|TRBJ2-5|TRBD1|13
TGCGCCAGCACCACAGGGGACCAAGAGACCCAGTACTTC
CASTTGDQETQYF
>-|TRBV4-1|TRBJ2-7|-|14
TGCGCCAGCAGCCAATACTTTAATCCCACCGAGCAGTACTTC
CASSQYFNPTEQYF
>-|TRBV6-5|TRBJ2-5|-|14
TGTGCCAGCAGTGGACAGCCAGTCCAAGAGACCCAGTACTTC
CASSGQPVQETQYF
>many|TRBV4-2|TRBJ1-6|TRBD1|16
TGTGCCAGCAGCCAAGATATAGGACAGGGACACGCACCCCTCCACTTT
CASSQDIGQGHAPLHF
>few|TRBV10-3|TRBJ1-2|-|17
TGTGCCATCAGTTCGTCAGAACAGGGTCGCCGCGACTATGGCTACACCTTC
CAISSSEQGRRDYGYTF
>few|TRBV18|TRBJ1-4|TRBD1|15
TGTGCCAGCTCACCGAGGACAGGGGAAGATGAAAAACTGTTTTTT
CASSPRTGEDEKLFF
>few|TRBV7-9|TRBJ2-7|-|12
TGTGCCAGCACCTATGGACCGGACGAGCAGTACTTC
CASTYGPDEQYF
>few|TRBV4-2|TRBJ1-4|-|15
TGTGCCAGCAGCCAAGAAAGGCCGGCTAATGAAAAACTGTTTTTT
CASSQERPANEKLFF
>-|TRBV4-3|TRBJ1-4|TRBD1|15
TGCGCCAGCAGCCAGGGGGACAGGGGGAACGAAAAACTGTTTTTT
CASSQGDRGNEKLFF
>many|TRBV2|TRBJ1-1|-|13
TGTGCCAGCGAGGCCAGTATGAACACTGAAGCTTTCTTT
CASEASMNTEAFF
>-|TRBV5-6|TRBJ2-5|-|14
TGTGCCAGCACCCCGGCTGTTATGCGAGCGACCCAGTACTTC
CASTPAVMRATQYF
>many|TRBV29-1|TRBJ2-1|-|14
TGCAGCGTGACAACAGGGAGCTCCTACAATGAGCAGTTCTTC
CSVTTGSSYNEQFF
>many|TRBV6-5|TRBJ2-2|-|14
TGTGCCAGCAGTTACTCGTCGGAGTACGGGGAGCTGTTTTTT
CASSYSSEYGELFF
>many|TRBV20-1|TRBJ1-1|-|15
TGCAGTGCACAACACCCTCTGGACTTGAACACTGAAGCTTTCTTT
CSAQHPLDLNTEAFF
>few|TRBV6-6|TRBJ2-7|-|12
TGTGCCAGCAGTCTCGGACTCCACGAGCAGTACTTC
CASSLGLHEQYF
>-|TRBV5-6|TRBJ2-2|-|15
TGTGCCAGCAGCTTGGACAGGAGAAACACCGGGGAGCTGTTTTTT
CASSLDRRNTGELFF
>-|TRBV11-2|TRBJ2-1|-|11
TGTGCCAGCAGCCAAGGGGCCGAGCAGTTCTTC
CASSQGAEQFF
>many|TRBV7-2|TRBJ1-2|-|13
TGTGCCAGCAGCCCGTGGGGGGTCGGAGGCTACACCTTC
CASSPWGVGGYTF
>few|TRBV29-1|TRBJ2-3|TRBD2|13
TGCAGCGCGGGAGCGGGGGGTGAGAGGGGGCAGTATTTT
CSAGAGGERGQYF
>few|TRBV10-3|TRBJ2-7|TRBD1|15
TGTGCCATCAGTGATTCCGGGACAGGGGGCGACGAGCAGTACTTC
CAISDSGTGGDEQYF
>many|TRBV2|TRBJ1-4|-|16
TGTGCCAGCAGTGAAATGGTCTGGGGGACTAATGAAAAACTGTTTTTT
CASSEMVWGTNEKLFF
>-|TRBV7-8|TRBJ1-3|-|16
TGTGCCAGCAGCTTAGGGTTGCAGATCTCTGGAAACACCATATATTTT
CASSLGLQISGNTIYF
>-|TRBV20-1|TRBJ1-5|-|14
TGCAGTGCTAGCGAGGGAGGTGGCAATCAGCCCCAGCATTTT
CSASEGGGNQPQHF